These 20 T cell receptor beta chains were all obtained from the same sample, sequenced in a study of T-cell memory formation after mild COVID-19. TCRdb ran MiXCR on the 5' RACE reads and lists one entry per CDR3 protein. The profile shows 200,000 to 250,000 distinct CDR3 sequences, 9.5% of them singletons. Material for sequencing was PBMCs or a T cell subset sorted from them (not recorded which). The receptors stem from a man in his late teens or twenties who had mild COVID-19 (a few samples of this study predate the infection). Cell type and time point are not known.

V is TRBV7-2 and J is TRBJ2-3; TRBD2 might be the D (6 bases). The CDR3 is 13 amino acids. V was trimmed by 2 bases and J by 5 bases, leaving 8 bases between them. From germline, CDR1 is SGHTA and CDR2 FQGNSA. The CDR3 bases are TGTGCCAGCAGCTTAACGGGGGAAGATACGCAGTATTTT. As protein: CASSLTGEDTQYF.

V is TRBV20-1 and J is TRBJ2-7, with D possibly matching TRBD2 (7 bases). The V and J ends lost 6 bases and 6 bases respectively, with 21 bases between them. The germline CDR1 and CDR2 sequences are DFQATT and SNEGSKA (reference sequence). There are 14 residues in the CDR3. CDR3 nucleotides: TGCAGTGCAACCCTCGATGCGAGGGGGGGCGAGCAGTACTTC. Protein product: CSATLDARGGEQYF.

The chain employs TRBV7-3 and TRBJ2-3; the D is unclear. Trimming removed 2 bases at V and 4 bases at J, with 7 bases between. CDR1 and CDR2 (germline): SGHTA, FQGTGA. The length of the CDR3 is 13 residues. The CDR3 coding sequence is TGTGCCAGCAGCTTACTAATGGCAGATACGCAGTATTTT. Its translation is CASSLLMADTQYF.

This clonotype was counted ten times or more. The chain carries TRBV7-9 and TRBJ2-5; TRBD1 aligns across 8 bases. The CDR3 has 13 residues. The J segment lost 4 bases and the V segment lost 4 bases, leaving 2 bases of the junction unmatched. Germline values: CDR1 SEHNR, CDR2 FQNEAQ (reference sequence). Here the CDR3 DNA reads TGTGCCAGCAGCTCCAGGGGGCCAGAGACCCAGTACTTC. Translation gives CASSSRGPETQYF. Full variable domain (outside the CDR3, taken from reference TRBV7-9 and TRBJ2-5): DTGVSQNPRHKITKRGQNVTFRCDPISEHNRLYWYRQTLGQGPEFLTYFQNEAQLEKSRLLSDRFSAERPKGSFSTLEIQRTEQGDSAMYLCASSSRGPETQYFGPGTRLLVL.

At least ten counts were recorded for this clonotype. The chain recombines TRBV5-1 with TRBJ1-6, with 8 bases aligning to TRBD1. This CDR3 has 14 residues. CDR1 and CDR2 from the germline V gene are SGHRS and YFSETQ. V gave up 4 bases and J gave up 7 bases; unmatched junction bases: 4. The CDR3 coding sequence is TGCGCCAGCAGCATAGACAGGGGAAATTCACCCCTCCACTTT. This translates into CASSIDRGNSPLHF. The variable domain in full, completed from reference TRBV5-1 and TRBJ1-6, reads KAGVTQTPRYLIKTRGQQVTLSCSPISGHRSVSWYQQTPGQGLQFLFEYFSETQRNKGNFPGRFSGRQFSNSRSEMNVSTLELGDSALYLCASSIDRGNSPLHFGNGTRLTVT.

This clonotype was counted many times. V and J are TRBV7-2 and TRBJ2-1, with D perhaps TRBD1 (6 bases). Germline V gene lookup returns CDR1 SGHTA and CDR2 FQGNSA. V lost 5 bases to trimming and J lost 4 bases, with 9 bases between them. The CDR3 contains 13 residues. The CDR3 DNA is TGTGCCAGCAGCCGGACAGAGTACAATGAGCAGTTCTTC. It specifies CASSRTEYNEQFF.

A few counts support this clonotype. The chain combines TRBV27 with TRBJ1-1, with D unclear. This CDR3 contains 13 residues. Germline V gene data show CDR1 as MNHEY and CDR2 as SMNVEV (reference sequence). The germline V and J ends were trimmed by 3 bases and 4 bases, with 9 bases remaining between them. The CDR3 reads CASSFGRFTEAFF. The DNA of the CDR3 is TGTGCCAGCAGTTTTGGGCGGTTCACTGAAGCTTTCTTT.

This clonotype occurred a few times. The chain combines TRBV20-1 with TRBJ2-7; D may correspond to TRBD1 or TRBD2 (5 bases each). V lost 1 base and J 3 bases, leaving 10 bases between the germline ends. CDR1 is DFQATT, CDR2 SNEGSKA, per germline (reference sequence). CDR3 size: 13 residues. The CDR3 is CSARGGAGYEQYF. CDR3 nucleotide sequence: TGCAGTGCTAGAGGAGGGGCAGGCTACGAGCAGTACTTC.

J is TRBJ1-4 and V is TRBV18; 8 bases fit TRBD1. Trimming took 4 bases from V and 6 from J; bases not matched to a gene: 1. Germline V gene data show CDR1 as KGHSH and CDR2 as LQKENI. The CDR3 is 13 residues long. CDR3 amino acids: CASSRDRHEKLFF. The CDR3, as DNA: TGTGCCAGCTCACGGGACAGGCATGAAAAACTGTTTTTT.

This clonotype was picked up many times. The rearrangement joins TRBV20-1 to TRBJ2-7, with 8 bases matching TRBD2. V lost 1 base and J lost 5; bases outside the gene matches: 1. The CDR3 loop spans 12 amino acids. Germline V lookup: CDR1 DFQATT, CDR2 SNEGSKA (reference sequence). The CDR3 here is CSARAGGNEQYV. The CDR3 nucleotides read TGCAGTGCTAGAGCGGGGGGGAACGAGCAGTACGTC.

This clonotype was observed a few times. Here the CDR3 reads CASRRAGESGELFF. CDR3 sequence (DNA): TGTGCCAGCAGGCGAGCGGGGGAAAGCGGGGAGCTGTTTTTT. The gene calls are TRBV12-3 or TRBV12-4 and TRBJ2-2; TRBD2 aligns across 8 bases. This CDR3 has 14 amino acids. V dropped 6 bases and J dropped 7; count of bases not matched to a gene: 7.

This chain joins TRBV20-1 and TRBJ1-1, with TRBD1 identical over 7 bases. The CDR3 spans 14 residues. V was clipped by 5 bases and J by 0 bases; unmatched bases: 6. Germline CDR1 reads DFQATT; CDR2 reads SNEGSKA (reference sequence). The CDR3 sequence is CSALGQLMNTEAFF. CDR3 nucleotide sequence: TGCAGTGCTTTGGGACAGCTCATGAACACTGAAGCTTTCTTT.

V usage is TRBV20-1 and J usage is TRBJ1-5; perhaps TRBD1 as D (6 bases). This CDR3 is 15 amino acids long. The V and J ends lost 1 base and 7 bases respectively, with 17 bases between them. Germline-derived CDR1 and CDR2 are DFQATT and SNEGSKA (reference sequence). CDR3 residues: CSARAGGGGGQPQHF. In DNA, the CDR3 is TGCAGTGCTAGAGCGGGAGGGGGGGGAGGACAGCCCCAGCATTTT.

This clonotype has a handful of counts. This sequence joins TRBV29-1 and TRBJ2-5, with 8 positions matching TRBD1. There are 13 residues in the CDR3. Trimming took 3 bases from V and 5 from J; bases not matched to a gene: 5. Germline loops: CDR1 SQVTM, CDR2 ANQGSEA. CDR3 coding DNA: TGCAGCGTTGATCCGGACAGGGAGGAGACCCAGTACTTC. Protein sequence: CSVDPDREETQYF. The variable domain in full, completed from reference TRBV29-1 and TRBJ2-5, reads SAVISQKPSRDICQRGTSLTIQCQVDSQVTMMFWYRQQPGQSLTLIATANQGSEATYESGFVIDKFPISRPNLTFSTLTVSNMSPEDSSIYLCSVDPDREETQYFGPGTRLLVL.

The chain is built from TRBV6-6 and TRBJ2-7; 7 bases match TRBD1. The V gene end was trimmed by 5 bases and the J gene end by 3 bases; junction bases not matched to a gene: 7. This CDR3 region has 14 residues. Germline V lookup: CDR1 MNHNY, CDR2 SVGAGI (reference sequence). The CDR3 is CASSLQGTDYEQYF. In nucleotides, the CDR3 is TGTGCCAGCAGTCTACAGGGGACGGACTACGAGCAGTACTTC.

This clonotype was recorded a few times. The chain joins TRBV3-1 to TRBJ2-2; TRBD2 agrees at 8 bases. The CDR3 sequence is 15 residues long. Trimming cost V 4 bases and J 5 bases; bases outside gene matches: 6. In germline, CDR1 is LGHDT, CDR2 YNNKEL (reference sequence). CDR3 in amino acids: CASSLRGGRTGELFF. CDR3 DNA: TGTGCCAGCAGCCTCCGGGGGGGGCGAACCGGGGAGCTGTTTTTT.

The CDR3 region is CASSVGGGVTEAFF. The CDR3 bases are TGTGCCAGCAGCGTAGGTGGGGGGGTTACTGAAGCTTTCTTT. This sequence joins TRBV9 and TRBJ1-1, with a possible D match to TRBD1 (5 bases). CDR3 length: 14 residues. Germline V CDR1 and CDR2: SGDLS, YYNGEE. Trimming stripped 0 bases from V and 5 bases from J, with 11 bases between.

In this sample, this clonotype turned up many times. CDR3 amino acids: CSAKADGIVGRYGYTF. Here the CDR3 DNA reads TGCAGTGCAAAAGCGGACGGGATCGTGGGTCGCTATGGCTACACCTTC. The V gene is TRBV20-1, the J gene TRBJ1-2; the D is unclear. The CDR3 consists of 16 residues. V gave up 6 bases and J gave up 4 bases, with 24 bases separating them. Germline V CDR1 and CDR2: DFQATT, SNEGSKA (reference sequence).

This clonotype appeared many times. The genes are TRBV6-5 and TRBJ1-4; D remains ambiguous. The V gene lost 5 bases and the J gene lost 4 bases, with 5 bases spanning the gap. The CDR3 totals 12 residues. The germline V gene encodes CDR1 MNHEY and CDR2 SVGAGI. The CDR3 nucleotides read TGTGCCAGCAGTGCCTTTAATGAAAAACTGTTTTTT. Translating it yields CASSAFNEKLFF.

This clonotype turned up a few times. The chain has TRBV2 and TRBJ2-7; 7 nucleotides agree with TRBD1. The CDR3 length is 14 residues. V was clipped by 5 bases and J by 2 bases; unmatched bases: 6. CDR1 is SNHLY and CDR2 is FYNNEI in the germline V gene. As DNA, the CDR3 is TGTGCCAGCAGTAGACAGGGTATGGCCTACGAGCAGTACTTC. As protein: CASSRQGMAYEQYF.